This T cell receptor (beta chain) is from a study of T-cell reconstitution after alpha-beta-depleted transplantation in children. Notes on the study in general: Counts and diversity of T cells one year after transplant came mostly from newly produced T cells. Roughly two months post-transplant, alpha-beta T cells reportedly originated from several hundred graft clones that had expanded.

Remarks on this clonotype: Its antigen is unknown.

Using unique molecular identifiers, the investigators prepared the TCRbeta library. TCRdb processed the PCR reads anew with MiXCR; each CDR3 protein has one entry. The sample has about a million distinct CDR3 sequences; roughly 31% are singletons. The sample here was PBMCs, mostly from graft donor cells, taken 360 days after TCRalphabeta/CD19-depleted stem cell transplant. The sequence was obtained from a boy in the first two years of life who had a stem cell transplant for SCID, so the T cells may come from the graft donor.

CDR3 residues: CASSRRDRNSDTQYF. Written as DNA, the CDR3 is TGTGCCAGCAGCCGCCGGGACAGGAATTCAGATACGCAGTATTTT. The gene calls are TRBV3-1 and TRBJ2-3; 8 nucleotides line up with TRBD1. There are 15 residues in the CDR3. Losses at the gene ends were 4 bases for V and 4 bases for J; bases not matched to a gene: 7. Germline V gene sequence: CDR1 LGHDT, CDR2 YNNKEL (reference sequence).